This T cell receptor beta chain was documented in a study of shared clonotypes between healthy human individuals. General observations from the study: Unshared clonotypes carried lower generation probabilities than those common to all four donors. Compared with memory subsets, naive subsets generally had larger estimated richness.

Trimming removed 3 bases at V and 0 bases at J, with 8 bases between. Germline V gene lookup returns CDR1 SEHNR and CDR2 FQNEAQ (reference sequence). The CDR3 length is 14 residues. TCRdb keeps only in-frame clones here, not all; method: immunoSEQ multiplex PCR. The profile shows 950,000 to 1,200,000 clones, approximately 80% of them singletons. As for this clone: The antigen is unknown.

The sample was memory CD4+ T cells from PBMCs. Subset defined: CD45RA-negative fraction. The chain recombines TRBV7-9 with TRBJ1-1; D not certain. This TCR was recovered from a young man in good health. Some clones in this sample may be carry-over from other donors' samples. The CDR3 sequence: CASSLQAMNTEAFF. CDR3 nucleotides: TGTGCCAGCAGCTTGCAGGCAATGAACACTGAAGCTTTCTTT.